The 12 T cell receptor beta chains below all came from one sample that was sequenced in a study of shared clonotypes between healthy human individuals (dated by TCRdb to about 2020). Library method: the immunoSEQ multiplex PCR assay. Sourced from immuneACCESS, this table was stored by TCRdb with only in-frame sequences that have V and J called. A share of the clones is absent; for the studies checked, an unresolved V gene accounts for under half, and the remainder has no known explanation. A total of roughly 2.6 million clones appear in this sample, more than 80% of them only once. Around 0.14% of the sample is held by the ten biggest clonotypes. The specimen sequenced was naive CD4+ T cells sorted from blood. The label giving this sample's cell subset or site can be read as: CD45RA+ positively selected. The receptors were gathered from a man between 18 and 29 years old in good health.

The rearrangement uses TRBV11-2 and TRBJ1-1; no clear D gene. The CDR3 has 15 amino acids. The V end was cut by 5 bases, the J end by 0 bases, with 13 bases between. Germline V gives CDR1 SGHAT, CDR2 FQNNGV. CDR3 bases: TGTGCCAGCAGCGGAGTGGGCCTTATGAACACTGAAGCTTTCTTT. Its protein is CASSGVGLMNTEAFF.

This sequence joins TRBV19 and TRBJ1-2, with TRBD1 matching 9 bases. The CDR3 consists of 15 residues. J was trimmed by 7 bases and V by 4 bases; bases with no gene match: 10. Germline V gives CDR1 LNHDA, CDR2 SQIVND (reference sequence). The CDR3 bases are TGTGCCAGTAGTACAACTACAGGGGGCGCGGGTGGCTACACCTTC. This encodes CASSTTTGGAGGYTF.

CDR3 sequence (DNA): TGTGCCAGCAAACTAGCGGGGGCCCCAGGGTTTTCCGGGGAGCTGTTTTTT. Translated, it gives CASKLAGAPGFSGELFF. The genes are TRBV2 and TRBJ2-2; 11 positions match TRBD2. V was clipped by 7 bases and J by 6 bases; unmatched bases: 13. Germline CDR1 SNHLY, CDR2 FYNNEI. The CDR3 is 17 residues long.

The chain's CDR3 is CASSQEFGRVNYGYTF. The DNA for the CDR3 is TGCGCCAGCAGCCAAGAATTCGGCAGGGTAAACTATGGCTACACCTTC. The chain recombines TRBV4-1 with TRBJ1-2, with TRBD1 as a possible D gene (5 bases). The V end lost 0 bases, the J end lost 2 bases, and 13 bases lay between the germline ends. Germline CDR1 is MGHRA and CDR2 is YSYEKL. The CDR3 totals 16 residues.

The chain is built from TRBV19 and TRBJ2-7; D gene uncertain. The CDR3 extends over 15 amino acids. Germline CDR1 LNHDA, CDR2 SQIVND (reference sequence). Between the trimmed V and J ends, which lost 2 bases and 4 bases, there was a span of 15 bases. The CDR3 is CASSITPDHWYEQYF. The CDR3 DNA is TGTGCCAGTAGTATAACCCCGGACCACTGGTACGAGCAGTACTTC.

V and J are TRBV5-6 and TRBJ2-1; 10 nucleotides match TRBD2. Germline trimming cut 6 bases from V and 6 bases from J; bases unmatched to any gene: 12. Germline-derived CDR1 and CDR2 are SGHDT and YYEEEE. This CDR3 is 16 amino acids long. CDR3 sequence reads: CASNLHLAGDPNEQFF. The CDR3 DNA sequence: TGTGCCAGCAACCTTCATCTAGCGGGAGATCCCAATGAGCAGTTCTTC.

This sequence joins TRBV23-1 and TRBJ2-7; 7 bases align to TRBD2. TRBV23-1 is known as an ORF, though its function is uncertain. J gave up 6 bases and V 3 bases, and 8 bases lay outside the gene matches. CDR3 size: 14 residues. The CDR3 DNA sequence: TGCGCCAGCAGTCAGCCAACCCCGGGGGGCGAGCAGTACTTC. Encoded protein: CASSQPTPGGEQYF.

This clone was seen only a few times. The chain combines TRBV29-1 with TRBJ1-1, with D tentatively TRBD1 (5 bases). The CDR3 runs to 13 residues. The germline CDR1 and CDR2 sequences are SQVTM and ANQGSEA. V shed 4 bases and J shed 0 bases, with 9 bases lying between them. DNA of the CDR3: TGCAGCGTTGCACAGGTCATGAACACTGAAGCTTTCTTT. It encodes CSVAQVMNTEAFF. The entire variable domain, with the rest obtained from reference TRBV29-1 and TRBJ1-1, is as follows: SAVISQKPSRDICQRGTSLTIQCQVDSQVTMMFWYRQQPGQSLTLIATANQGSEATYESGFVIDKFPISRPNLTFSTLTVSNMSPEDSSIYLCSVAQVMNTEAFFGQGTRLTVV.

The chain couples TRBV7-2 to TRBJ2-2; 8 nucleotides agree with TRBD2. This CDR3 contains 15 residues. The germline gives CDR1 SGHTA, CDR2 FQGNSA. J was trimmed by 2 bases and V by 3 bases; bases with no gene match: 2. The CDR3 region has the DNA TGTGCCAGCAGCTTGCGGGAGGCAAACACCGGGGAGCTGTTTTTT. It encodes CASSLREANTGELFF.

The DNA for the CDR3 is TGTGCCAGCAGCTTGGATGGAGGAGGACAGGTGTACGAGCAGTACTTC. This codes for CASSLDGGGQVYEQYF. This chain connects TRBV11-2 to TRBJ2-7; 7 positions agree with TRBD1. V lost 3 bases, J lost 4 bases, and 12 bases stayed unmatched. Germline CDR1 and CDR2: SGHAT and FQNNGV. This CDR3 is 16 amino acids long.

This sequence joins TRBV11-3 and TRBJ1-1; no clear D gene. Germline CDR1 is SGHNT and CDR2 is YENEEA. This CDR3 has 15 residues. Deletions cut 5 bases from V and 4 bases from J, with 17 bases between. Here the CDR3 reads CASSPGGSGPTEAFF. CDR3 coding DNA: TGTGCCAGCAGCCCCGGTGGATCCGGGCCCACTGAAGCTTTCTTT.

The chain employs TRBV5-6 and TRBJ2-5, with D uncertain. This CDR3 is built from 15 residues. From germline, CDR1 is SGHDT and CDR2 YYEEEE. V lost 0 bases and J 5 bases, leaving 14 bases between the germline ends. For the CDR3, the DNA is TGTGCCAGCAGCTTGGGGCGGTCGTTGAGGGAGACCCAGTACTTC. The encoded protein is CASSLGRSLRETQYF.